Shown below are 8 T cell receptor beta chains from a single sample sequenced in a study of cytomegalovirus exposure and HLA in healthy donors. 13 Jbeta primers and 60 Vbeta primers were used for the PCR. Some clones are missing from TCRdb's copy, which holds only in-frame ones; the method was immunoSEQ multiplex PCR. Of approximately 160,000 clones listed, approximately 72% are singletons. Material: PBMCs. These receptors were taken from a man between 18 and 29 years old in good health and CMV-seronegative.

The genes are TRBV21-1 and TRBJ2-1; no check of the table's D call, TRBD2, against the DNA was made. TRBV21-1 is termed a pseudogene. This CDR3 is 15 amino acids long. The CDR3 protein is CASSKGGLAGTEQFF. DNA for the CDR3: TGTGCCAGCAGCAAAGGGGGACTAGCGGGAACTGAGCAGTTCTTC.

The rearrangement uses TRBV7-8 and TRBJ2-4; 9 bases align to TRBD2. The CDR3 totals 14 residues. V trimming: 6 bases; J trimming: 8 bases; junction bases outside the gene matches: 8. Germline V gene lookup returns CDR1 SGHVS and CDR2 FQNEAQ. The CDR3 reads CASSYGTSRDIQYF. Written as DNA, the CDR3 is TGTGCCAGCAGTTACGGGACTAGCAGGGACATTCAGTACTTC. Supplemented by reference TRBV7-8 and TRBJ2-4, the full variable domain reads GAGVSQSPRYKVAKRGQDVALRCDPISGHVSLFWYQQALGQGPEFLTYFQNEAQLDKSGLPSDRFFAERPEGSVSTLKIQRTQQEDSAVYLCASSYGTSRDIQYFGAGTRLSVL.

The chain couples TRBV28 to TRBJ2-7, with D maybe TRBD2 (5 bases). The ends were cut back, 7 bases at V and 3 bases at J, with 10 bases in the middle. The length of the CDR3 is 12 residues. From germline, CDR1 is MDHEN and CDR2 SYDVKM. The DNA for the CDR3 is TGTGCCAGCACCACTACTAGCTACGAGCAGTACTTC. Its protein is CASTTTSYEQYF.

This chain links TRBV7-9 with TRBJ2-2; D unresolved. The CDR3 is 16 amino acids. CDR1 SEHNR and CDR2 FQNEAQ come from the germline V gene (reference sequence). V was cut by 5 bases and J by 0 bases, with 13 bases left in between. In DNA form, the CDR3 reads TGTGCCAGCAGCCGGGTTGTGGCGGCGAACACCGGGGAGCTGTTTTTT. This encodes CASSRVVAANTGELFF.

This clone has more than one count but fewer than ten. This chain links TRBV4-3 with TRBJ2-3; TRBD2 aligns across 7 bases. This CDR3 has 15 residues. The V gene's germline CDR1 is LGHNA and CDR2 YSLEER. The trim removed 1 base at V and 4 bases at J, leaving 5 bases unmatched. The CDR3 DNA follows: TGCGCCAGCAGCCAAGGGGGAGGGCCTGCAGATACGCAGTATTTT. Amino acid sequence: CASSQGGGPADTQYF.

With respect to this clone: Other nucleotide sequences in the sample specify the same CDR3. J is TRBJ2-3 and V is TRBV30, with TRBD2 identical over 8 bases. Trimming at V came to 0 bases and at J to 2 bases, leaving 4 bases not matched to a gene. This CDR3 is 15 amino acids long. Germline V gives CDR1 GTSNPN, CDR2 SVGIG (reference sequence). CDR3 bases: TGTGCCTGGAGTGTACAGGGACTAGACACAGATACGCAGTATTTT. Translated: CAWSVQGLDTDTQYF.

This clone was observed a few times. The rearrangement links TRBV10-3 to TRBJ1-1; D possibly corresponds to TRBD1 (5 bases). The CDR3 is 13 amino acids. V lost 8 bases and J 4 bases, leaving 14 bases between the germline ends. CDR1 is ENHRY and CDR2 is SYGVKD in the germline V gene. The CDR3 sequence: CAIRAGGGTEAFF. DNA for the CDR3: TGTGCCATCCGTGCGGGGGGGGGCACTGAAGCTTTCTTT.

The chain joins TRBV14 to TRBJ2-1; D might be TRBD1 (6 bases). Trimming shortened V by 7 bases and J by 3 bases, and 22 bases separated the two germline ends. This CDR3 contains 17 residues. Germline CDR1 SGHDN, CDR2 FVKESK. The CDR3 region has the DNA TGTGCCAGCAAGGACAGCGCGACCCCGGGGAACTACAATGAGCAGTTCTTC. Protein sequence: CASKDSATPGNYNEQFF. The variable domain in full, with the rest retrieved from reference TRBV14 and TRBJ2-1, is EAGVTQFPSHSVIEKGQTVTLRCDPISGHDNLYWYRRVMGKEIKFLLHFVKESKQDESGMPNNRFLAERTGGTYSTLKVQPAELEDSGVYFCASKDSATPGNYNEQFFGPGTRLTVL.